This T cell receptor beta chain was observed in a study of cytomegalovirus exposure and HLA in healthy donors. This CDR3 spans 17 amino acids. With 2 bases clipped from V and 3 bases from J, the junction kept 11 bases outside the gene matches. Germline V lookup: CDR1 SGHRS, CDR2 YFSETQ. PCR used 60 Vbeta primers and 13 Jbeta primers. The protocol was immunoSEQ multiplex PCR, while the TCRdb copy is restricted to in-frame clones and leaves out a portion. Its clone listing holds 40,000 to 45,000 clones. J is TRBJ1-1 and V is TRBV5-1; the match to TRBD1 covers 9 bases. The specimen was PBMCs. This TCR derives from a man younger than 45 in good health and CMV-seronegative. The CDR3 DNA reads TGCGCCAGCAGCTTACCGGGACAGGGAGTCTTTGACACTGAAGCTTTCTTT. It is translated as CASSLPGQGVFDTEAFF.